These T cell receptor beta chains were read from a single sample in a study of OX40 agonist ivuxolimab in advanced cancers. Method: immunoSEQ multiplex PCR; TCRdb's copy keeps in-frame clones and lacks some. Of 12,000 to 15,000 clones detected, roughly 92% appear once; the ten largest clones hold less than 25%. This specimen was CD4+ or CD8+ T cells sorted from blood, taken in a trial of the OX40 agonist ivuxolimab. The receptors stem from an adult with an advanced solid tumor such as melanoma, head and neck, liver or kidney cancer. CDR3s include the opening cysteine and the closing phenylalanine or tryptophan. D genes are given only for firm matches. Clone size is given for some rows only: seen once, a few or many times, or a class if the clone is expanded.

d_call,v_call,clone_size,j_call,cdr3_aa,cdr3_nt
TRBD1,TRBV15,NA,TRBJ1-4,CATSEDRGNEKLFF,TGTGCCACCAGCGAGGACAGGGGGAATGAAAAACTGTTTTTT
NA,TRBV7-9,NA,TRBJ2-5,CASSLDLGAQETQYF,TGTGCCAGCAGCTTAGATCTGGGGGCCCAAGAGACCCAGTACTTC
TRBD1,TRBV2,once,TRBJ2-3,CARSTDRGLDTQYF,TGTGCCAGGAGCACCGACAGGGGGCTAGATACGCAGTATTTT
NA,TRBV11-2,NA,TRBJ1-4,CASSLAWEREKLFF,TGTGCCAGCAGCTTAGCTTGGGAGCGCGAAAAACTGTTTTTT
NA,TRBV6-1,NA,TRBJ1-1,CASSEVAHYMNTEAFF,TGTGCCAGCAGTGAAGTGGCACATTACATGAACACTGAAGCTTTCTTT
NA,TRBV6-5,NA,TRBJ2-1,CASSYSGPTPGNEQFF,TGTGCCAGCAGTTACTCCGGGCCCACACCCGGGAATGAGCAGTTCTTC
TRBD1,TRBV28,NA,TRBJ1-1,CASSFTNYRGPMNTEAFF,TGTGCCAGCAGTTTTACAAATTACAGGGGGCCGATGAACACTGAAGCTTTCTTT
TRBD1,TRBV28,NA,TRBJ1-2,CASSTTGAVYGYTF,TGTGCCAGCAGTACCACAGGGGCGGTCTATGGCTACACCTTC
TRBD1,TRBV2,NA,TRBJ2-7,CASSEWTGRYEQYF,TGTGCCAGCAGTGAGTGGACAGGGCGCTACGAGCAGTACTTC
NA,TRBV11-2,NA,TRBJ1-1,CASSLVGGVNTEAFF,TGTGCCAGCAGCTTAGTAGGGGGGGTGAACACTGAAGCTTTCTTT
NA,TRBV7-9,NA,TRBJ2-1,CASSLGGRPYNEQFF,TGTGCCAGCAGCTTAGGTGGGAGGCCCTACAATGAGCAGTTCTTC
NA,TRBV28,NA,TRBJ1-3,CASSPIWGLGNTIYF,TGTGCCAGCAGTCCCATTTGGGGCCTCGGAAACACCATATATTTT
TRBD2,TRBV5-1,NA,TRBJ2-7,CASRKERENEQYF,TGCGCCAGCAGGAAGGAGCGGGAAAACGAGCAGTACTTC
NA,TRBV6-5,NA,TRBJ2-7,CASSYSTGGSYEQYF,TGTGCCAGCAGTTACTCGACCGGGGGATCCTACGAGCAGTACTTC
NA,TRBV9,NA,TRBJ1-1,CASSVSGNTEAFF,TGTGCCAGCAGCGTAAGCGGGAACACTGAAGCTTTCTTT
TRBD2,TRBV13,NA,TRBJ2-2,CASNRSPGNSGGLNTGELFF,TGTGCCAGCAACCGTTCCCCCGGGAATAGCGGGGGGCTGAACACCGGGGAGCTGTTTTTT
NA,TRBV21-1,NA,TRBJ1-5,CASSKRSGEPQHF,TGTGCCAGCAGCAAAAGAAGTGGTGAGCCCCAGCATTTT
TRBD2,TRBV6-5,NA,TRBJ2-1,CASSPSGSYNEQFF,TGTGCCAGCAGTCCTAGCGGGAGTTACAATGAGCAGTTCTTC
NA,TRBV21-1,NA,TRBJ1-3,CASNPGQGEWGGNTIYF,TGTGCCAGCAATCCGGGACAGGGGGAATGGGGCGGAAACACCATATATTTT
TRBD1,TRBV27,NA,TRBJ1-1,CASSLYPPGGLTEAFF,TGTGCCAGCAGTTTATACCCTCCAGGGGGCCTGACTGAAGCTTTCTTT
NA,TRBV19,once,TRBJ2-5,CASTPDEETQYF,TGTGCCAGTACCCCTGACGAGGAGACCCAGTACTTC
NA,TRBV19,medium-sized,TRBJ2-7,CASSIDPVRVTDEQYF,TGTGCCAGTAGTATAGATCCGGTCAGGGTCACGGACGAGCAGTACTTC